These 26 T cell receptor beta chains were all obtained from the same sample, sequenced in a study of T cells in Graves' hyperthyroidism and ophthalmopathy. Amplification of TCR beta CDR3 regions was performed using RNA transcripts as template. HTBI primers were the set used in a first-round RT-PCR of the TCR CDR3. TCRdb reanalysed the multiplex PCR reads using MiXCR and keeps one entry per CDR3 protein. The repertoire includes more than 75,000 distinct CDR3 sequences, around 52% of them detected once, and 27% sits in the top ten. The material sequenced was blood. Source of these receptors: a woman aged 35 to 49 with Graves' hyperthyroidism.

CDR3 sequence reads: CASSRVAVSSYEQYF. CDR3 nucleotides: TGTGCCAGCAGCCGAGTGGCGGTGAGCTCCTACGAGCAGTACTTC. The chain employs TRBV7-2 and TRBJ2-7; the D is unclear. The CDR3 loop spans 15 amino acids. From germline, CDR1 is SGHTA and CDR2 FQGNSA. Between the trimmed V and J ends, which lost 5 bases and 0 bases, there was a span of 14 bases. The full variable domain, rest sourced from reference TRBV7-2 and TRBJ2-7, is GAGVSQSPSNKVTEKGKDVELRCDPISGHTALYWYRQSLGQGLEFLIYFQGNSAPDKSGLPSDRFSAERTGGSVSTLTIQRTQQEDSAVYLCASSRVAVSSYEQYFGPGTRLTVT.

This clonotype has at least ten counts. This chain joins TRBV2 and TRBJ2-2; D is perhaps TRBD1 (8 bases). The CDR3 runs 14 residues. Germline V gene lookup returns CDR1 SNHLY and CDR2 FYNNEI. Trimming left V 4 bases short and J 6 bases short, with 12 bases between. This CDR3 reads CASSGTGGAGELFF. DNA for the CDR3: TGTGCCAGCAGTGGAACAGGGGGGGCCGGGGAGCTGTTTTTT.

This clonotype was seen at least ten times. The chain carries TRBV20-1 and TRBJ1-5; 7 nucleotides match TRBD1. Trimming removed 4 bases from V and 4 bases from J; junction bases left unmatched: 10. Germline lookup yields CDR1 DFQATT and CDR2 SNEGSKA (reference sequence). This CDR3 spans 15 amino acids. The CDR3: CSATKETGRNQPQHF. The CDR3 bases are TGCAGTGCTACCAAAGAGACAGGGAGGAATCAGCCCCAGCATTTT.

This clonotype was seen repeatedly, ten times or more. The chain carries TRBV7-2 and TRBJ1-1, with 8 nucleotides matching TRBD1. The germline gives CDR1 SGHTA, CDR2 FQGNSA. Unmatched junction bases numbered 3, after V lost 5 bases and J lost 1 base. The CDR3 spans 14 residues. The CDR3: CASSTDRGNTEAFF. CDR3 nucleotides: TGTGCCAGCAGCACAGACAGGGGGAACACTGAAGCTTTCTTT. Based on the CDR3 plus reference TRBV7-2 and TRBJ1-1, the full variable domain is GAGVSQSPSNKVTEKGKDVELRCDPISGHTALYWYRQSLGQGLEFLIYFQGNSAPDKSGLPSDRFSAERTGGSVSTLTIQRTQQEDSAVYLCASSTDRGNTEAFFGQGTRLTVV.

About this clonotype itself: Given a much more abundant clone one base away, this may be a read error. V gene TRBV5-1 combines with J gene TRBJ1-2; D possibly corresponds to TRBD1 (5 bases). Germline lookup yields CDR1 SGHRS and CDR2 YFSETQ. V lost 2 bases, J lost 10 bases, and 15 bases lay in between. This CDR3 is 13 amino acids long. This chain's CDR3 is CASSLQVGNDYTF. In DNA, the CDR3 is TGCGCCAGCAGCTTACAGGTGGGCAATGACTACACCTTC.

V is TRBV10-3 and J is TRBJ1-5, with TRBD1 identical over 8 bases. Germline CDR1 ENHRY, CDR2 SYGVKD. The CDR3 has 13 residues. The V segment lost 10 bases and the J segment 6 bases; nucleotides outside the gene matches: 8. CDR3 protein: CATQWTGSQPQHF. CDR3 sequence (DNA): TGTGCCACCCAATGGACAGGGAGTCAGCCCCAGCATTTT.

The chain joins TRBV19 to TRBJ1-6, with D unresolved. V lost 3 bases and J lost 0, with 12 bases in between. The CDR3 spans 17 residues. Germline V gives CDR1 LNHDA, CDR2 SQIVND (reference sequence). The CDR3 DNA sequence: TGTGCCAGTAGTATCTGGCGAACGGGCTCCTATAATTCACCCCTCCACTTT. Protein product: CASSIWRTGSYNSPLHF. Full variable domain (rest looked up from reference TRBV19 and TRBJ1-6): DGGITQSPKYLFRKEGQNVTLSCEQNLNHDAMYWYRQDPGQGLRLIYYSQIVNDFQKGDIAEGYSVSREKKESFPLTVTSAQKNPTAFYLCASSIWRTGSYNSPLHFGNGTRLTVT.

The rearrangement uses TRBV9 and TRBJ1-4, with 7 bases identical to TRBD1. Germline CDR1 and CDR2: SGDLS and YYNGEE. The CDR3 runs 16 residues. V shed 3 bases and J 8 bases; nucleotides not matched to a gene: 13. Here the CDR3 reads CASSGRGGTADEKLFF. CDR3 DNA sequence: TGTGCCAGCAGCGGTAGAGGGGGGACAGCGGACGAAAAACTGTTTTTT.

Details on this clonotype: A clone one base away is much larger, so this may be a read error. CDR3 DNA sequence: TGCGCCAGCAGCTTGGACTCCAGGGGGGAGACCCAGCACTTC. This translates into CASSLDSRGETQHF. This chain connects TRBV5-1 to TRBJ2-5; TRBD1 might be the D (7 bases). Looked up from germline, CDR1 is SGHRS and CDR2 is YFSETQ. The CDR3 consists of 14 residues.

This clonotype was counted many times. The gene calls are TRBV7-2 and TRBJ2-6, with 11 bases that match TRBD1. V trimming: 7 bases; J trimming: 0 bases; junction bases outside the gene matches: 8. This CDR3 is 18 amino acids long. CDR1 and CDR2 (germline): SGHTA, FQGNSA. Here the CDR3 DNA reads TGTGCCAGCACCCTATGGACAGGGGGCGGCTCTGGGGCCAACGTCCTGACTTTC. As protein: CASTLWTGGGSGANVLTF.

Here the CDR3 reads CSARPGQGYEHF. The CDR3 nucleotides read TGCAGTGCTAGACCGGGACAGGGCTACGAGCATTTT. V gene TRBV20-1 combines with J gene TRBJ1-5; 9 nucleotides line up with TRBD1. This CDR3 is built from 12 residues. The V gene end was trimmed by 2 bases and the J gene end by 14 bases; junction bases not matched to a gene: 7. Germline lookup yields CDR1 DFQATT and CDR2 SNEGSKA (reference sequence).

The sample holds one count of this clonotype. The genes are TRBV6-1 and TRBJ1-5, with 8 bases identical to TRBD1. This CDR3 is 12 amino acids long. V shed 9 bases, J shed 10 bases, and the junction held 8 bases outside the gene matches. CDR1 and CDR2 from the germline V gene are MNHNS and SASEGT. CDR3 region: CASGQGDSPQHF. CDR3 bases: TGTGCCAGTGGACAGGGCGATTCACCCCAGCATTTT.

As concerns this clonotype: This clone may be a read error of a much larger clone one base away. V and J are TRBV7-2 and TRBJ2-7, with D uncertain. From germline, CDR1 is SGHTA and CDR2 FQGNSA. The CDR3 length is 13 residues. CDR3 amino acids: CASSLWETYERYF. The CDR3 nucleotides are TGTGCCAGCAGCTTATGGGAAACCTACGAGCGGTACTTC.

This clonotype was counted many times. The V and J genes are TRBV15 and TRBJ2-3; 7 bases are shared with TRBD1. The CDR3 runs to 17 residues. J gave up 6 bases and V 1 base, and 13 bases lay outside the gene matches. Per germline, CDR1 LNHNV and CDR2 YYDKDF (reference sequence). The CDR3 reads CATSRGLQGSERDTQYF. CDR3 DNA: TGTGCCACCAGCAGAGGATTACAGGGGTCCGAACGGGATACGCAGTATTTT. The full variable domain, in which reference TRBV15 and TRBJ2-3 provide the parts outside the CDR3, is DAMVIQNPRYQVTQFGKPVTLSCSQTLNHNVMYWYQQKSSQAPKLLFHYYDKDFNNEADTPDNFQSRRPNTSFCFLDIRSPGLGDTAMYLCATSRGLQGSERDTQYFGPGTRLTVL.

This clonotype was counted ten times or more. The genes are TRBV28 and TRBJ1-6; 9 positions agree with TRBD1. The V and J ends lost 5 bases and 10 bases, in that order; junction bases with no gene match: 6. The germline V gene encodes CDR1 MDHEN and CDR2 SYDVKM. This CDR3 has 14 residues. The CDR3 DNA is TGTGCCAGCAGTCCGGGACAGGGAAGGTCACCCCTCCACTTT. Translated, it gives CASSPGQGRSPLHF.

The chain joins TRBV6-5 to TRBJ1-5; 9 nucleotides match TRBD1. This CDR3 contains 15 residues. The germline gives CDR1 MNHEY, CDR2 SVGAGI. V was clipped by 2 bases and J by 1 base; unmatched bases: 0. CDR3: CASSYGTGSNQPQHF. The CDR3 DNA follows: TGTGCCAGCAGTTACGGGACAGGGAGCAATCAGCCCCAGCATTTT.

The V call is TRBV7-2, the J call TRBJ2-2; 9 bases line up with TRBD2. The CDR3 runs 15 residues. Germline V gene sequence: CDR1 SGHTA, CDR2 FQGNSA. V was pared by 5 bases and J by 6 bases, with 7 bases of the junction left unmatched. CDR3 nucleotide sequence: TGTGCCAGCAGCCAAGGACTAGCGATCGCCGGGGAGCTGTTTTTT. Amino acids: CASSQGLAIAGELFF.

This chain links TRBV7-2 with TRBJ2-5, with a weak D call TRBD2 (5 bases). V was trimmed by 6 bases and J by 3 bases, leaving 11 bases between them. The CDR3 has 13 amino acids. Per the germline V gene, CDR1 is SGHTA and CDR2 is FQGNSA. CDR3 sequence (DNA): TGTGCCAGCAGTGATCGAGGGAAAGAGACCCAGTACTTC. Amino acid sequence: CASSDRGKETQYF.

This clonotype was detected ten times or more. The chain carries TRBV7-8 and TRBJ2-5; 8 nucleotides line up with TRBD2. Per germline, CDR1 SGHVS and CDR2 FQNEAQ. This CDR3 region has 14 residues. Losses at the gene ends were 6 bases for V and 3 bases for J; bases not matched to a gene: 6. The CDR3 region is CASSSSGGKETQYF. CDR3 DNA sequence: TGTGCCAGCAGTTCCTCGGGAGGGAAAGAGACCCAGTACTTC.

The chain employs TRBV25-1 and TRBJ1-2; TRBD1 matches at 8 bases. This CDR3 has 12 amino acids. Germline V lookup: CDR1 MGHDK, CDR2 SYGVNS. The CDR3 here is CARVGQGKGYTF. CDR3 nucleotide sequence: TGTGCTAGAGTCGGACAGGGAAAAGGCTACACCTTC.

By share of the sample, this clonotype is medium-sized. The genes are TRBV7-2 and TRBJ1-5; 7 bases are shared with TRBD1. The junction had 4 bases not matched to a gene; V was cut back by 5 bases and J by 0 bases. The CDR3 loop spans 15 amino acids. Germline V gives CDR1 SGHTA, CDR2 FQGNSA. This CDR3 reads CASSQTGNSNQPQHF. As DNA, the CDR3 is TGTGCCAGCAGCCAGACAGGGAATAGCAATCAGCCCCAGCATTTT.

CDR3 nucleotide sequence: TGCAGCGTTGCACAGGGTCTTATGGGAGCTTTCTTT. It is translated as CSVAQGLMGAFF. V and J are TRBV29-1 and TRBJ1-1, with D possibly being TRBD1 (6 bases). Germline-derived CDR1 and CDR2 are SQVTM and ANQGSEA. Trimming pared 4 bases from V and 10 bases from J, leaving 16 bases between. This CDR3 region has 12 residues.

The genes are TRBV9 and TRBJ2-5; 11 bases line up with TRBD2. From germline, CDR1 is SGDLS and CDR2 YYNGEE. V was pared by 7 bases and J by 5 bases, with 13 bases of the junction left unmatched. This CDR3 is built from 16 residues. In nucleotides, the CDR3 is TGTGCCAGCTCACCACCAAAACTAGCGGGAGTTGAGACCCAGTACTTC. It is translated as CASSPPKLAGVETQYF.

This clonotype showed up many times. V usage is TRBV2 and J usage is TRBJ1-2; 11 bases are a match to TRBD1. The germline V gene has CDR1 SNHLY and CDR2 FYNNEI. The CDR3 spans 15 residues. V trimming: 5 bases; J trimming: 4 bases; junction bases outside the gene matches: 6. The CDR3 nucleotides are TGTGCCAGCAGTCCAAGGACAGGGGGCTCCTATGGCTACACCTTC. Its translation: CASSPRTGGSYGYTF.

Written as DNA, the CDR3 is TGTGCCAGCAGCATACAAGGGACTGGGGAGCTGTTTTTT. Translated: CASSIQGTGELFF. J is TRBJ2-2 and V is TRBV7-2; tentative D call: TRBD2 (6 bases). The CDR3 sequence is 13 residues long. V was pared by 5 bases and J by 8 bases, with 12 bases between. Germline V gene data show CDR1 as SGHTA and CDR2 as FQGNSA.

By proportion, this clonotype is medium-sized (0.01 to 0.1%). The chain carries TRBV13 and TRBJ2-5, with D possibly matching TRBD1 (5 bases). The V end lost 4 bases, the J end lost 6 bases, and 12 bases lay between the germline ends. This CDR3 has 13 amino acids. Germline CDR1 is PRHDT and CDR2 is FYEKMQ (reference sequence). CDR3 in DNA: TGTGCCAGCAGCTACAGGACCTGGAAGACCCAGTACTTC. Its protein product is CASSYRTWKTQYF.